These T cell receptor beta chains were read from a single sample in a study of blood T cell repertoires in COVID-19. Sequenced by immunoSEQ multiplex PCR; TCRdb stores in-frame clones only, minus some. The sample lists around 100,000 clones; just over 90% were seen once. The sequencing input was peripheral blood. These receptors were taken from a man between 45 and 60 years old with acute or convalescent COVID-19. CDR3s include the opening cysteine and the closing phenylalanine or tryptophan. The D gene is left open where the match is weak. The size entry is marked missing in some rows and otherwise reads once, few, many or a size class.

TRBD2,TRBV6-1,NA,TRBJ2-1,CASSEHRTSGNNEQFF,TGTGCCAGCAGTGAACACCGGACTAGCGGGAACAATGAGCAGTTCTTC
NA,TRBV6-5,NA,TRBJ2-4,CASSRQLTDIQYF,TGTGCCAGCTCTCGACAGCTCACGGACATTCAGTACTTC
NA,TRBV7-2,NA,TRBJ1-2,CASSLRRRDSGYTF,TGTGCCAGCAGCTTACGAAGGAGGGACTCTGGCTACACCTTC
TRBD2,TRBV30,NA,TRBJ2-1,CAWSGGLAGVGSESGEQFF,TGTGCCTGGAGTGGGGGACTAGCGGGAGTTGGGTCCGAATCGGGTGAGCAGTTCTTC
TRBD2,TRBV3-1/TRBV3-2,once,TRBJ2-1,CASGRGNEQFF,TGTGCCAGCGGGAGGGGCAATGAGCAGTTCTTC
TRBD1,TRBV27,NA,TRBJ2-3,CASRPGQGLAARNIDTQYF,TGTGCCAGCAGACCGGGACAGGGCCTAGCGGCCCGTAATATCGATACGCAGTATTTT
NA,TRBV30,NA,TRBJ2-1,CAWTRFGNEQFF,TGTGCCTGGACTAGATTTGGGAATGAGCAGTTCTTC
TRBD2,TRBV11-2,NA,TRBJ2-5,CASRSRAGEETQYF,TGTGCCAGCAGGAGTCGGGCGGGGGAAGAGACCCAGTACTTC
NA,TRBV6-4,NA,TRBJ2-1,CASSERLGGANEQFF,TGTGCCAGCAGTGAAAGACTAGGGGGGGCAAATGAGCAGTTCTTC
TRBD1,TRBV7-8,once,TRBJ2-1,CASSSPGQGYNEQFF,TGTGCCAGCAGCTCGCCGGGACAGGGTTACAATGAGCAGTTCTTC
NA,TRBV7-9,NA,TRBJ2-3,CASSFYGASTDTQYF,TGTGCCAGCAGCTTCTATGGGGCTAGCACAGATACGCAGTATTTT
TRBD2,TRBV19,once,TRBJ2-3,CASMSPSGRPHF,TGTGCCAGTATGTCCCCAAGCGGGAGGCCCCATTTT
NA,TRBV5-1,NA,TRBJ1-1,CASTLAADMNTEAFF,TGCGCCAGCACCCTCGCCGCGGACATGAACACTGAAGCTTTCTTT
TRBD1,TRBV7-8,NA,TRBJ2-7,CASSLGDSSSYEQYF,TGTGCCAGCAGCTTAGGGGACAGTAGCTCCTACGAGCAGTACTTC
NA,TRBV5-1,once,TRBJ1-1,CASSLQENTEAFF,TGCGCCAGCAGCCTCCAGGAGAACACTGAAGCTTTCTTT
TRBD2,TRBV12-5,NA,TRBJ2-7,CASGPGTSASSYEQYF,TGTGCTAGTGGCCCCGGGACTAGCGCCTCATCCTACGAGCAGTACTTC
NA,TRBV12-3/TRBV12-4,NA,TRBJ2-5,CASRIGGETQYF,TGTGCCAGCAGAATCGGCGGTGAGACCCAGTACTTC
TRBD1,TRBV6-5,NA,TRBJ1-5,CASSYPDRGSRQPQHF,TGTGCCAGCAGTTACCCTGACAGGGGGTCGAGGCAGCCCCAGCATTTT
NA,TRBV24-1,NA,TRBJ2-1,CATREGAEQFF,TGTGCCACCAGGGAAGGGGCTGAGCAGTTCTTC
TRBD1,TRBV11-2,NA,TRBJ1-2,CASSLVRGISYGYTF,TGTGCCAGCAGCCTCGTCAGGGGGATCTCCTATGGCTACACCTTC
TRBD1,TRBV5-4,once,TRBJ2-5,CASRRQGARQETQYF,TGTGCCAGCAGGAGACAGGGGGCGCGACAGGAGACCCAGTACTTC
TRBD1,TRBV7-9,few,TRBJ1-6,CASTLDRGQNSPLHF,TGTGCCAGCACCCTTGACAGGGGGCAGAATTCACCCCTCCACTTT
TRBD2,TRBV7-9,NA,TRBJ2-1,CASSPSGRTYNEQFF,TGTGCCAGCAGTCCTAGCGGGAGGACCTACAATGAGCAGTTCTTC
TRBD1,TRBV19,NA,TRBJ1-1,CASSIDRGQAFF,TGTGCCAGTAGTATCGACAGGGGCCAAGCTTTCTTT
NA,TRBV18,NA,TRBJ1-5,CASSPSRQINQPQHF,TGTGCCAGCTCACCATCCAGACAGATCAATCAGCCCCAGCATTTT
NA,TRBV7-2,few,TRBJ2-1,CASSPGNSYNEQFF,TGTGCCAGCAGCCCCGGCAACAGCTACAATGAGCAGTTCTTC
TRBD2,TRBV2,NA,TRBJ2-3,CASSVAGGLSTDTQYF,TGTGCCAGCAGCGTAGCGGGAGGGCTTAGCACAGATACGCAGTATTTT
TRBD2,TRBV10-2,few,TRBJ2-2,CASLLAGAGELFF,TGCGCCAGCCTCCTAGCGGGAGCCGGGGAGCTGTTTTTT
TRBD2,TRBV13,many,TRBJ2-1,CASSRERETEQFF,TGTGCCAGCAGTCGAGAGCGGGAGACGGAGCAGTTCTTC
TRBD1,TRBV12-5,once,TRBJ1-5,CASGLATKEQGSGQPQHF,TGTGCTAGTGGTTTGGCTACAAAGGAACAGGGGTCAGGGCAGCCCCAGCATTTT
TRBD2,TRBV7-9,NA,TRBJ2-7,CASSPQPGTSGRAYEQYF,TGTGCCAGCAGCCCCCAGCCCGGGACTAGCGGGAGGGCCTACGAGCAGTACTTC